These T cell receptor beta chains were read from a single sample in a study of blood T cells in healthy people across ages. MiXCR, run by TCRdb on the 5' RACE reads, gives a single entry per CDR3 protein. The table lists around 800,000 distinct CDR3 sequences, roughly 44% of them singletons. The sample was blood. All receptors come from a man aged 55 to 69 in good health. The CDR3 runs from the conserved cysteine through the conserved F or W. The D gene is left open where the match is weak. Clone size, where shown, is once, few, many, or a class for clones that have expanded.

size	D	V	J	CDR3	DNA
NA	TRBD2	TRBV18	TRBJ2-1	CASSPNSGTRMVNEQFF	TGTGCCAGCTCACCGAACTCCGGGACTAGGATGGTGAATGAGCAGTTCTTC
few	TRBD1	TRBV7-2	TRBJ1-6	CASSPRTGVGNSPLHF	TGTGCCAGCAGCCCCAGGACAGGGGTCGGTAATTCACCCCTCCACTTT
many	NA	TRBV29-1	TRBJ1-1	CSVGQKSNTEAFF	TGCAGCGTAGGACAGAAAAGTAACACTGAAGCTTTCTTT
NA	TRBD2	TRBV4-3	TRBJ2-1	CASSQDRGGYYNEQFF	TGCGCCAGCAGCCAAGACCGGGGGGGGTACTACAATGAGCAGTTCTTC
NA	NA	TRBV20-1	TRBJ1-2	CSARGLTGPTDYGYTF	TGCAGTGCTAGAGGCCTTACAGGACCCACCGACTATGGCTACACCTTC
NA	TRBD2	TRBV4-3	TRBJ2-7	CASSSGTSTYEQYF	TGCGCCAGCAGCTCCGGGACTAGCACCTACGAGCAGTACTTC
NA	NA	TRBV4-3	TRBJ1-1	CASSQEKPSAGHIGIEAFF	TGCGCCAGCAGCCAAGAAAAACCATCCGCGGGCCACATTGGCATTGAAGCTTTCTTT
NA	TRBD2	TRBV20-1	TRBJ2-1	CSASSGGAYSEQFF	TGCAGTGCTAGCAGCGGGGGGGCCTACAGTGAGCAGTTCTTC
NA	NA	TRBV14	TRBJ2-1	CASSHLSADNNEQFF	TGTGCCAGCAGCCACCTTTCGGCAGACAACAATGAGCAGTTCTTC
NA	TRBD2	TRBV9	TRBJ2-3	CASSVEASGGFTDTQYF	TGTGCCAGCAGCGTAGAGGCTAGCGGGGGGTTCACAGATACGCAGTATTTT
NA	NA	TRBV6-6	TRBJ2-1	CASSYGQVKQFF	TGTGCCAGCAGTTACGGCCAGGTAAAGCAGTTCTTC
once	NA	TRBV7-9	TRBJ1-1	CASSRDTTEAFF	TGTGCCAGCAGCCGGGACACCACTGAAGCTTTCTTT
NA	TRBD1	TRBV20-1	TRBJ2-5	CSAPRVTGGAETQYF	TGCAGTGCTCCCCGCGTGACAGGGGGCGCAGAGACCCAGTACTTC
few	TRBD2	TRBV4-3	TRBJ2-1	CASSQVSGGPNNEQFF	TGCGCCAGCAGCCAAGTAAGCGGGGGGCCCAACAATGAGCAGTTCTTC
few	NA	TRBV27	TRBJ2-4	CASSLSPGPNIQYF	TGTGCCAGCAGTTTATCGCCTGGACCTAACATTCAGTACTTC
NA	NA	TRBV20-1	TRBJ2-1	CSARLVYEQFF	TGCAGTGCTAGACTAGTCTATGAGCAGTTCTTC
many	NA	TRBV18	TRBJ2-7	CASSPGQSYEQYF	TGCGCCAGCAGCCCCGGACAGTCCTACGAGCAGTACTTC
NA	TRBD1	TRBV20-1	TRBJ2-5	CSARDFQGVQETQYF	TGCAGTGCTAGAGACTTCCAGGGGGTACAAGAGACCCAGTACTTC
NA	TRBD1	TRBV20-1	TRBJ1-5	CSAHDRGDNQPQHF	TGCAGTGCTCACGACAGGGGGGACAATCAGCCCCAGCATTTT
NA	TRBD1	TRBV15	TRBJ1-1	CATSGPRGLNERNTEAFF	TGTGCCACCAGTGGTCCCAGGGGGCTTAATGAGCGGAACACTGAAGCTTTCTTT
few	NA	TRBV15	TRBJ2-5	CATGRGAQETQYF	TGTGCCACCGGTCGGGGGGCCCAAGAGACCCAGTACTTC
NA	NA	TRBV2	TRBJ1-6	CASSGGRNNSPLHF	TGTGCCAGCAGTGGAGGCAGGAATAATTCACCCCTCCACTTT
NA	NA	TRBV6-5	TRBJ2-5	CASSNYRRPLEETQYF	TGTGCCAGCAGTAACTACAGGCGTCCCTTGGAAGAGACCCAGTACTTC
NA	NA	TRBV4-1	TRBJ1-6	CASSQAPFPPLHF	TGCGCCAGCAGCCAAGCTCCCTTCCCCCCCCTCCACTTT
NA	NA	TRBV7-2	TRBJ1-6	CVSSLGYSYNSPLHF	TGTGTCAGCAGCTTAGGATACTCCTATAATTCACCCCTCCACTTT
few	NA	TRBV20-1	TRBJ1-6	CSARGGGANSPLHF	TGCAGTGCTAGAGGGGGAGGGGCTAATTCACCCCTCCACTTT
NA	NA	TRBV25-1	TRBJ1-4	CASIDGRNEELFF	TGTGCCAGCATCGACGGAAGGAATGAAGAACTGTTTTTT
NA	TRBD1	TRBV7-9	TRBJ2-1	CASSPRNRGANEQFF	TGTGCCAGCAGCCCCAGGAACAGGGGTGCCAATGAGCAGTTCTTC
few	NA	TRBV6-5	TRBJ1-4	CASSYGSGLSNEKLFF	TGTGCCAGCAGTTACGGGTCAGGGCTGTCTAATGAAAAACTGTTTTTT
NA	NA	TRBV5-1	TRBJ2-1	CTSSLGLDEQFF	TGCACCAGCAGCTTGGGCTTAGACGAGCAGTTCTTC
NA	NA	TRBV14	TRBJ2-1	CASSQIGGMDEQFF	TGTGCCAGCAGCCAAATAGGGGGGATGGACGAGCAGTTCTTC
NA	TRBD2	TRBV2	TRBJ2-1	CASRAGTSGGNEQFF	TGTGCCAGCAGGGCAGGGACTAGCGGGGGGAATGAGCAGTTCTTC
NA	NA	TRBV7-2	TRBJ2-3	CASSPKTGTFGDTQYF	TGTGCCAGCAGCCCCAAAACCGGGACCTTCGGGGATACGCAGTATTTT
NA	NA	TRBV20-1	TRBJ1-6	CSAGGLPNSPLHF	TGCAGTGCTGGGGGGCTCCCTAATTCACCCCTCCACTTT
few	NA	TRBV5-1	TRBJ1-1	CASGGPGSEAFF	TGCGCCAGCGGGGGGCCAGGGAGTGAAGCTTTCTTT
NA	TRBD1	TRBV20-1	TRBJ1-2	CSAPGLSQGARGYTF	TGCAGTGCTCCTGGACTCTCACAGGGGGCTCGTGGCTACACCTTC
NA	TRBD2	TRBV7-9	TRBJ2-1	CASSLMETSVNEQFF	TGTGCCAGCAGCTTGATGGAAACTAGCGTGAATGAGCAGTTCTTC
NA	TRBD2	TRBV29-1	TRBJ2-1	CSVGSGEYNEQFF	TGCAGCGTTGGTAGCGGGGAATACAATGAGCAGTTCTTC
NA	TRBD1	TRBV6-6	TRBJ1-2	CASRGQDYGYTF	TGTGCCAGCAGGGGACAGGACTATGGCTACACCTTC
NA	NA	TRBV4-1	TRBJ2-5	CASQVLRGPQETQYF	TGCGCCAGCCAAGTTCTAAGGGGTCCCCAAGAGACCCAGTACTTC
NA	NA	TRBV7-2	TRBJ1-6	CASSLGGSHNSPLHF	TGTGCCAGCAGCTTAGGAGGGAGTCACAATTCACCCCTCCACTTT
NA	NA	TRBV6-2/TRBV6-3	TRBJ2-6	CASTFGAGDAGANVLTF	TGTGCCAGCACCTTTGGGGCAGGGGACGCTGGGGCCAACGTCCTGACTTTC
NA	TRBD1	TRBV6-5	TRBJ2-5	CASRDRHQETQYF	TGTGCCTCCCGGGACAGACACCAAGAGACCCAGTACTTC
NA	NA	TRBV7-9	TRBJ1-2	CASSPRQKPYGYTF	TGTGCCAGCAGCCCCCGACAGAAACCTTATGGCTACACCTTC
NA	NA	TRBV6-1	TRBJ2-3	CASSETASADTQYF	TGTGCCAGCAGTGAAACCGCTTCAGCAGATACGCAGTATTTT
few	NA	TRBV5-1	TRBJ1-2	CASRGGVREYGYTF	TGCGCCAGCCGAGGAGGTGTGAGGGAGTATGGCTACACCTTC
NA	TRBD2	TRBV24-1	TRBJ2-1	CATSDPGTSGGSSYNEQFF	TGTGCCACCAGTGATCCCGGGACTAGCGGGGGAAGCTCCTACAATGAGCAGTTCTTC
NA	TRBD2	TRBV7-9	TRBJ2-1	CASIGLAGVGEQFF	TGTGCCAGCATCGGACTAGCGGGGGTCGGGGAGCAGTTCTTC
NA	NA	TRBV2	TRBJ1-2	CASSVSAYGYTF	TGTGCCAGCAGTGTTTCCGCATACGGCTACACCTTC
NA	TRBD2	TRBV5-1	TRBJ2-2	CASSTTSGGYTGELFF	TGCGCCAGCAGCACCACGAGCGGGGGGTACACCGGGGAGCTGTTTTTT
NA	TRBD1	TRBV6-6	TRBJ1-1	CASSPRTGGPGGEAFF	TGTGCCAGCAGCCCAAGGACAGGGGGTCCCGGGGGTGAAGCTTTCTTT
NA	NA	TRBV2	TRBJ2-7	CASSEQVLTRTYEQYF	TGTGCCAGCAGTGAACAGGTACTAACAAGGACCTACGAGCAGTACTTC
NA	NA	TRBV6-2/TRBV6-3	TRBJ2-7	CASGYKSSYEQYF	TGTGCCAGCGGCTACAAGAGCTCCTACGAGCAGTACTTC
NA	NA	TRBV18	TRBJ1-1	CASSPGWGTEAFF	TGTGCCAGCTCACCAGGATGGGGGACTGAAGCTTTCTTT
NA	NA	TRBV2	TRBJ1-5	CASNHDSGNQPQHF	TGTGCCAGCAATCATGACAGCGGCAATCAGCCCCAGCATTTT
once	TRBD2	TRBV7-3	TRBJ2-6	CASSPTGTSASGANVLTF	TGTGCCAGCAGCCCGACCGGGACTAGTGCGTCTGGGGCCAACGTCCTGACTTTC
NA	NA	TRBV12-3/TRBV12-4	TRBJ1-6	CASSFRDSPNSPLHF	TGTGCCAGCAGTTTCCGCGACAGCCCAAATTCACCCCTCCACTTT
NA	TRBD1	TRBV12-3/TRBV12-4	TRBJ1-1	CASSSGTGQNTEAFF	TGTGCCAGCAGTTCGGGGACAGGTCAAAACACTGAAGCTTTCTTT
many	NA	TRBV11-2	TRBJ2-3	CASSTILGGTDTQYF	TGTGCCAGCAGCACGATTCTGGGAGGCACAGATACGCAGTATTTT